The next 17 T cell receptor beta chains were all read from a single sample in a study of regulatory T cells in long-lasting Graves disease. With iRepertoire HTBI primers and Arm-PCR of CDR3 regions, TCR beta libraries were built. TCRdb reprocessed the multiplex PCR reads with MiXCR, giving one entry per CDR3 protein. Found here are 500,000 or so distinct CDR3 sequences, more than 15% of them singletons; the top ten hold around a quarter. This sample's time point: newly diagnosed GD, antithyroid drugs for less than 3 months. Extracted PBMC RNA gave rise to the TCR library. Another study also made use of these data, one on T cells in Graves' hyperthyroidism and ophthalmopathy.

The specimen was peripheral blood mononuclear cells (PBMCs), collected at new diagnosis, from a patient treated with antithyroid drugs. The origin of the receptors is a middle-aged woman with Graves disease.

This clonotype was seen repeatedly, ten times or more. The chain couples TRBV5-6 to TRBJ2-1, with D tentatively TRBD2 (6 bases). Germline V gene lookup returns CDR1 SGHDT and CDR2 YYEEEE. V lost 5 bases to trimming and J lost 4 bases, with 16 bases between them. The CDR3 totals 15 residues. The CDR3 DNA sequence: TGTGCCAGCAGACCCCGGGGGTCTCCATACAATGAGCAGTTCTTC. This encodes CASRPRGSPYNEQFF. The entire variable domain, with the rest obtained from reference TRBV5-6 and TRBJ2-1, is as follows: DAGVTQSPTHLIKTRGQQVTLRCSPKSGHDTVSWYQQALGQGPQFIFQYYEEEERQRGNFPDRFSGHQFPNYSSELNVNALLLGDSALYLCASRPRGSPYNEQFFGPGTRLTVL.

This clonotype was recorded a few times. The CDR3 DNA follows: TGTGCCAGCTCCTCAACTAGCGCGGAGGAGCTGTTTTTT. Protein product: CASSSTSAEELFF. The V gene is TRBV2, the J gene TRBJ2-2; 7 bases are shared with TRBD2. V gave up 8 bases and J gave up 10 bases; unmatched junction bases: 10. In germline, CDR1 is SNHLY, CDR2 FYNNEI. This CDR3 contains 13 residues.

This clonotype turned up a few times. The V gene is TRBV3-1, the J gene TRBJ2-2; tentatively, D is TRBD1 (5 bases). Per germline, CDR1 LGHDT and CDR2 YNNKEL (reference sequence). The V and J ends lost 3 bases and 1 base respectively, with 15 bases between them. The CDR3 has 17 residues. The CDR3 loop reads CASSHVRLGVNTGELFF. The CDR3 DNA is TGTGCCAGCAGCCATGTTAGATTAGGGGTGAACACCGGGGAGCTGTTTTTT.

This clonotype has only a few counts. The chain links TRBV4-1 to TRBJ1-5; D may be TRBD1 (5 bases). The CDR3 contains 16 residues. V was pared by 4 bases and J by 2 bases, with 15 bases between. CDR1 MGHRA and CDR2 YSYEKL come from the germline V gene. The CDR3 here is CASSPEGWGGNQPQHF. DNA of the CDR3: TGCGCCAGCAGCCCAGAGGGGTGGGGCGGCAATCAGCCCCAGCATTTT.

The chain couples TRBV7-2 to TRBJ2-2; 10 bases match TRBD2. The CDR3 has 15 amino acids. J gave up 5 bases and V 3 bases, and 3 bases lay outside the gene matches. Germline loops: CDR1 SGHTA, CDR2 FQGNSA. In nucleotides, the CDR3 is TGTGCCAGCAGCTTCAGCGGGGGGGGGACCGGGGAGCTGTTTTTT. Translation: CASSFSGGGTGELFF.

This chain uses TRBV6-1 with TRBJ1-2; D is undetermined. Germline V gives CDR1 MNHNS, CDR2 SASEGT. The CDR3 is made up of 11 amino acids. V was shortened by 4 bases and J by 6 bases, with 6 bases between the two germline ends. The CDR3 reads CASSVGNGYTF. DNA of the CDR3: TGTGCCAGCAGTGTGGGGAATGGCTACACCTTC.

This clonotype was recorded many times. The gene calls are TRBV29-1 and TRBJ2-3; D remains ambiguous. Deletions cut 0 bases from V and 4 bases from J, with 5 bases between. The CDR3 has 12 amino acids. CDR1 and CDR2 from the germline V gene are SQVTM and ANQGSEA. CDR3 sequence (DNA): TGCAGCGTTGAAGATGGGGCAGATACGCAGTATTTT. Protein sequence: CSVEDGADTQYF.

A few counts support this clonotype. CDR3 nucleotide sequence: TGCAGCGTGTACACCGGGCTCCAAGGGGAAGGTGCTTTCTTT. Amino acids: CSVYTGLQGEGAFF. V gene TRBV29-1 combines with J gene TRBJ1-1; TRBD1 might be the D (5 bases). CDR3 length: 14 residues. V was shortened by 6 bases and J by 11 bases, with 25 bases between the two germline ends. The V gene's germline CDR1 is SQVTM and CDR2 ANQGSEA.

The table lists this clonotype with a few counts. The V gene is TRBV29-1, the J gene TRBJ2-2; D remains unclear. CDR1 is SQVTM, CDR2 ANQGSEA, per germline. Trimming stripped 5 bases from V and 1 base from J, with 8 bases between. The CDR3 is 13 residues long. The CDR3 DNA follows: TGCAGCGTTCGGCAGGTGAACACCGGGGAGCTGTTTTTT. This codes for CSVRQVNTGELFF.

This clonotype was counted at least ten times. This chain uses TRBV11-1 with TRBJ1-1; D possibly corresponds to TRBD1 (6 bases). V was pared by 5 bases and J by 9 bases, with 13 bases between. The CDR3 extends over 12 amino acids. CDR1 is SGHAT, CDR2 FQDESV, per germline (reference sequence). In DNA form, the CDR3 reads TGTGCCAGCAGCGCCTTCGGGACAAAAGCTTTCTTT. It yields the protein CASSAFGTKAFF.

There are a few counts of this clonotype. The CDR3 loop is CASSQDPTGRNTIYF. For the CDR3, the DNA is TGCGCCAGCAGCCAAGACCCGACAGGCAGAAACACCATATATTTT. The chain uses TRBV4-1 and TRBJ1-3; D perhaps matches TRBD1 (6 bases). The CDR3 is made up of 15 amino acids. Trimming cost V 0 bases and J 5 bases, with 11 bases left between them. Germline assignment: CDR1 MGHRA and CDR2 YSYEKL.

The V call is TRBV19, the J call TRBJ2-3; D is ambiguous. The CDR3 has 15 residues. Looked up from germline, CDR1 is LNHDA and CDR2 is SQIVND (reference sequence). V lost 3 bases and J 3 bases, leaving 13 bases between the germline ends. As DNA, the CDR3 is TGTGCCAGTAGTATCTGGCAGTATGAGACAGATACGCAGTATTTT. Residues: CASSIWQYETDTQYF.

This clonotype has more than one count but fewer than ten. V gene TRBV6-5 combines with J gene TRBJ1-1; D ambiguous. The V gene lost 2 bases and the J gene lost 1 base, with 8 bases spanning the gap. In germline, CDR1 is MNHEY, CDR2 SVGAGI. There are 14 residues in the CDR3. Here the CDR3 reads CASSYTDKNTEAFF. In DNA form, the CDR3 reads TGTGCCAGCAGTTACACCGACAAGAACACTGAAGCTTTCTTT.

This clonotype occurred a few times. The rearrangement links TRBV7-9 to TRBJ1-1, with 7 bases lining up with TRBD1. From germline, CDR1 is SEHNR and CDR2 FQNEAQ (reference sequence). With 8 bases clipped from V and 5 bases from J, the junction kept 14 bases outside the gene matches. CDR3 length: 15 amino acids. The CDR3 nucleotides read TGTGCCAGCGGGGAGAGGGGGCATGTAAAAACTGAAGCTTTCTTT. It codes for CASGERGHVKTEAFF.

This clonotype was picked up many times. The rearrangement joins TRBV6-1 to TRBJ2-7; no clear D gene. This CDR3 has 13 amino acids. Germline V gene sequence: CDR1 MNHNS, CDR2 SASEGT. V was trimmed by 6 bases and J by 0 bases, leaving 9 bases between them. CDR3 sequence reads: CASRQIVSYEQYF. CDR3 DNA: TGTGCCAGCAGACAGATAGTCTCCTACGAGCAGTACTTC.

Points on this clonotype: A clone one base away is much larger, so this may be a read error. The gene calls are TRBV15 and TRBJ2-3, with 10 nucleotides matching TRBD2. The germline V gene has CDR1 LNHNV and CDR2 YYDKDF (reference sequence). The CDR3 is made up of 17 amino acids. CDR3 in DNA: TGTGCCACCAACAGAGTTACGCTAGCGGGGGAAATTTATACGCAGTATTTT. This encodes CATNRVTLAGEIYTQYF.

This clonotype was recorded many times. The rearrangement uses TRBV7-9 and TRBJ1-4; 7 bases align to TRBD1. The CDR3 spans 19 residues. The V and J ends lost 5 bases and 6 bases, in that order; junction bases with no gene match: 21. The germline V gene encodes CDR1 SEHNR and CDR2 FQNEAQ (reference sequence). CDR3 coding DNA: TGTGCCAGCAGCCCTAGACCGTTCCCCCCGGGACAGTCAGATGAAAAACTGTTTTTT. Protein sequence: CASSPRPFPPGQSDEKLFF.